These 32 T cell receptor beta chains originate from one sample sequenced in a study of blood T cell repertoires in COVID-19. Sequencing used immunoSEQ multiplex PCR; TCRdb keeps in-frame clones, though not all of them. The sample lists some 200,000 clones, approximately 80% occurring once. The specimen was PBMCs or T cells enriched from blood (not recorded which). The receptors stem from a man aged 40-49 years who had recovered from COVID-19.

The chain recombines TRBV19 with TRBJ1-3; D call uncertain. Between the trimmed V and J ends, which lost 4 bases and 5 bases, there was a span of 18 bases. The length of the CDR3 is 16 residues. Per germline, CDR1 LNHDA and CDR2 SQIVND (reference sequence). As DNA, the CDR3 is TGTGCCAGTAGTACAGGACGATGGGAGTCGAGAAACACCATATATTTT. Translated, it gives CASSTGRWESRNTIYF.

The chain combines TRBV2 with TRBJ1-1; D unclear. V lost 1 base, J lost 4 bases, and 13 bases lay in between. This CDR3 is built from 15 residues. Germline V lookup: CDR1 SNHLY, CDR2 FYNNEI. The chain's CDR3 is CASSEGLFEGTEAFF. DNA for the CDR3: TGTGCCAGCAGTGAAGGCCTTTTCGAGGGCACTGAAGCTTTCTTT.

The rearrangement joins TRBV6-5 to TRBJ2-1; 9 nucleotides align to TRBD1. This CDR3 contains 11 residues. Germline assignment: CDR1 MNHEY and CDR2 SVGAGI. Trimming removed 2 bases from V and 16 bases from J; junction bases left unmatched: 3. CDR3 in amino acids: CASSYGTGKFF. CDR3 coding DNA: TGTGCCAGCAGTTACGGGACAGGGAAATTCTTC.

This chain connects TRBV30 to TRBJ1-5; 9 nucleotides align to TRBD1. The CDR3 covers 16 residues. The trim removed 0 bases at V and 5 bases at J, leaving 8 bases unmatched. Germline values: CDR1 GTSNPN, CDR2 SVGIG (reference sequence). The CDR3 region has the DNA TGTGCCTGGAGTGTTCCCTCTACAGGGGGCTATCAGCCCCAGCATTTT. Protein sequence: CAWSVPSTGGYQPQHF.

This chain connects TRBV27 to TRBJ2-7; 9 bases fit TRBD1. The CDR3 runs to 15 residues. CDR1 is MNHEY and CDR2 is SMNVEV in the germline V gene (reference sequence). Germline trimming cut 4 bases from V and 4 bases from J; bases unmatched to any gene: 8. The CDR3 loop is CASSSAGTGWYEQYF. The DNA for the CDR3 is TGTGCCAGCAGTTCGGCGGGGACAGGGTGGTACGAGCAGTACTTC.

The gene calls are TRBV28 and TRBJ1-1; D perhaps matches TRBD1 (5 bases). This CDR3 spans 14 amino acids. Per the germline V gene, CDR1 is MDHEN and CDR2 is SYDVKM. Trimming removed 6 bases at V and 0 bases at J, with 11 bases between. The CDR3 nucleotides are TGTGCCAGCAGCCCGACAGTAATGAACACTGAAGCTTTCTTT. Translation gives CASSPTVMNTEAFF.

This clone was seen more than once but under ten times. The chain joins TRBV11-2 to TRBJ2-1, with 8 bases aligning to TRBD2. Trimming took 3 bases from V and 1 from J; bases not matched to a gene: 2. The CDR3 runs to 15 residues. Germline-derived CDR1 and CDR2 are SGHAT and FQNNGV. CDR3 in DNA: TGTGCCAGCAGCTTTCGACTAGCGTCCTACAATGAGCAGTTCTTC. It yields the protein CASSFRLASYNEQFF. Using reference TRBV11-2 and TRBJ2-1 for the parts outside the CDR3, the full variable domain is EAGVAQSPRYKIIEKRQSVAFWCNPISGHATLYWYQQILGQGPKLLIQFQNNGVVDDSQLPKDRFSAERLKGVDSTLKIQPAKLEDSAVYLCASSFRLASYNEQFFGPGTRLTVL.

The rearrangement links TRBV6-1 to TRBJ1-3, with D perhaps TRBD1 (6 bases). The CDR3 totals 16 residues. The germline V gene encodes CDR1 MNHNS and CDR2 SASEGT. V lost 3 bases and J lost 5, with 17 bases in between. Here the CDR3 DNA reads TGTGCCAGCAGTGATCCCCTGGGGGGGGGCAGAAACACCATATATTTT. This gives the protein CASSDPLGGGRNTIYF.

The chain is built from TRBV7-9 and TRBJ2-5, with D perhaps TRBD1 (6 bases). This CDR3 spans 16 amino acids. Germline V CDR1 and CDR2: SEHNR, FQNEAQ (reference sequence). V lost 4 bases and J 5 bases, leaving 20 bases between the germline ends. The CDR3 bases are TGTGCCAGCAGCTCCTTGGTCGCAGGGGTTAGGGAGACCCAGTACTTC. Encoded protein: CASSSLVAGVRETQYF.

The rearrangement joins TRBV27 to TRBJ2-1; D is perhaps TRBD2 (6 bases). The CDR3 totals 14 residues. V shed 8 bases and J shed 3 bases, with 14 bases lying between them. The germline V gene encodes CDR1 MNHEY and CDR2 SMNVEV (reference sequence). The CDR3 protein is CASSFGGYYNEQFF. DNA for the CDR3: TGTGCCAGCTCCTTTGGGGGGTACTACAATGAGCAGTTCTTC.

The chain combines TRBV4-1 with TRBJ2-5; 7 nucleotides match TRBD2. Germline V CDR1 and CDR2: MGHRA, YSYEKL. This CDR3 spans 13 amino acids. V lost 0 bases, J lost 8 bases, and 3 bases stayed unmatched. This chain's CDR3 is CASSQDTGGTQYF. The CDR3 coding sequence is TGCGCCAGCAGCCAAGACACGGGGGGTACCCAGTACTTC.

This chain connects TRBV5-1 to TRBJ1-2, with 8 nucleotides matching TRBD1. V lost 3 bases, J lost 8 bases, and 12 bases stayed unmatched. The CDR3 runs 15 residues. The germline gives CDR1 SGHRS, CDR2 YFSETQ. DNA for the CDR3: TGCGCCAGCAGCTCTACTACCCAGGGGGCAGGGGGCTACACCTTC. This translates into CASSSTTQGAGGYTF.

This chain links TRBV6-5 with TRBJ2-1; TRBD2 matches at 7 bases. Germline V gene sequence: CDR1 MNHEY, CDR2 SVGAGI. This CDR3 has 15 residues. The trim removed 0 bases at V and 9 bases at J, leaving 8 bases unmatched. The chain's CDR3 is CASSYSAGAAAEQFF. CDR3 nucleotide sequence: TGTGCCAGCAGTTACTCGGCGGGAGCTGCGGCTGAGCAGTTCTTC.

The chain has TRBV13 and TRBJ2-5; 9 positions agree with TRBD2. This CDR3 spans 17 amino acids. Germline V gene data show CDR1 as PRHDT and CDR2 as FYEKMQ (reference sequence). Losses at the gene ends were 2 bases for V and 0 bases for J; bases not matched to a gene: 7. For the CDR3, the DNA is TGTGCCAGCAGCTTAAGGGTAACTAGCGGGTACCAAGAGACCCAGTACTTC. It yields the protein CASSLRVTSGYQETQYF.

The V call is TRBV6-5, the J call TRBJ2-7, with D unclear. Germline V gene data show CDR1 as MNHEY and CDR2 as SVGAGI. The V end lost 5 bases, the J end lost 6 bases, and 14 bases lay between the germline ends. The CDR3 is 13 residues long. The chain's CDR3 is CASSPPPRGEQYF. DNA for the CDR3: TGTGCCAGCAGTCCTCCCCCCCGCGGCGAGCAGTACTTC.

This clone was seen only a few times. The chain has TRBV7-2 and TRBJ2-1; 12 bases line up with TRBD2. The V gene end was trimmed by 1 base and the J gene end by 10 bases; junction bases not matched to a gene: 8. This CDR3 is built from 16 residues. CDR1 is SGHTA and CDR2 is FQGNSA in the germline V gene. CDR3 in DNA: TGTGCCAGCAGCTTAGATTCTAGCGGGAGGGCTGGGGAGCAGTTCTTC. It translates to CASSLDSSGRAGEQFF.

The chain uses TRBV30 and TRBJ2-7; the match to TRBD1 covers 10 bases. The length of the CDR3 is 15 residues. Germline V gene lookup returns CDR1 GTSNPN and CDR2 SVGIG (reference sequence). The junction had 8 bases not matched to a gene; V was cut back by 4 bases and J by 2 bases. CDR3 protein: CAWMTDRGGPYEQYF. The CDR3 DNA is TGTGCCTGGATGACGGACAGGGGGGGGCCCTACGAGCAGTACTTC.

The chain recombines TRBV30 with TRBJ2-7; 10 bases line up with TRBD2. This CDR3 region has 15 residues. Germline V gene lookup returns CDR1 GTSNPN and CDR2 SVGIG (reference sequence). The junction had 10 bases not matched to a gene; V was cut back by 3 bases and J by 5 bases. CDR3 protein: CAWRASGSSGNEQYF. The CDR3 DNA reads as TGTGCCTGGAGGGCTAGCGGGAGTTCGGGGAACGAGCAGTACTTC.

V usage is TRBV2 and J usage is TRBJ1-1; 7 bases align to TRBD1. The CDR3 length is 15 residues. Trimming at V came to 3 bases and at J to 1 base, leaving 5 bases not matched to a gene. CDR1 is SNHLY and CDR2 is FYNNEI in the germline V gene. CDR3 in amino acids: CASSDRTGANTEAFF. Written as DNA, the CDR3 is TGTGCCAGCAGTGACCGGACAGGAGCGAACACTGAAGCTTTCTTT.

The V gene is TRBV9, the J gene TRBJ1-2, with TRBD1 as a possible D gene (6 bases). Germline values: CDR1 SGDLS, CDR2 YYNGEE. CDR3 length: 15 amino acids. Deletions cut 0 bases from V and 4 bases from J, with 13 bases between. The CDR3 spells CASSVGQGSLYGYTF. CDR3 sequence (DNA): TGTGCCAGCAGCGTAGGGCAGGGGAGCCTCTATGGCTACACCTTC.

This chain connects TRBV15 to TRBJ1-4; D is unclear. This CDR3 has 13 amino acids. Germline V gene sequence: CDR1 LNHNV, CDR2 YYDKDF (reference sequence). V lost 1 base and J lost 11, with 11 bases in between. The CDR3: CATSRGVTEKLFF. As DNA, the CDR3 is TGTGCCACCAGCAGAGGAGTAACTGAGAAACTGTTTTTT.

The CDR3 region is CASSPRLLAGAYNEQFF. CDR3 DNA sequence: TGTGCCAGCTCACCGAGGCTTTTGGCTGGGGCATACAATGAGCAGTTCTTC. The chain recombines TRBV18 with TRBJ2-1; D may be TRBD1 (5 bases). V was pared by 3 bases and J by 4 bases, with 19 bases between. Germline CDR1 reads KGHSH; CDR2 reads LQKENI. CDR3 length equals 17 residues.

V is TRBV5-8 and J is TRBJ2-2, with a weak D call TRBD1 (5 bases). Germline values: CDR1 SGHTS, CDR2 YDEGEE. This CDR3 comprises 14 residues. V gave up 2 bases and J gave up 4 bases, with 9 bases separating them. In DNA, the CDR3 is TGTGCCAGCAGCTTACAAGGGGTCACCGGGGAGCTGTTTTTT. Protein product: CASSLQGVTGELFF.

The chain carries TRBV6-5 and TRBJ2-5; 8 nucleotides agree with TRBD2. CDR3 length equals 15 residues. V shed 4 bases and J 5 bases; nucleotides not matched to a gene: 9. Germline V CDR1 and CDR2: MNHEY, SVGAGI. The CDR3 DNA sequence: TGTGCCAGCAGTTCAAATGGACTAGCCCGGGAGACCCAGTACTTC. It encodes CASSSNGLARETQYF.

The chain employs TRBV6-5 and TRBJ2-7; D gene uncertain. The V end lost 7 bases, the J end lost 3 bases, and 7 bases lay between the germline ends. This CDR3 has 11 residues. Germline V gives CDR1 MNHEY, CDR2 SVGAGI. Here the CDR3 reads CASTTNYEQYF. The CDR3 coding sequence is TGTGCCAGCACCACAAACTACGAGCAGTACTTC.

The chain carries TRBV6-2 or TRBV6-3 and TRBJ1-2, with D possibly TRBD1 on 6 matching bases. This CDR3 contains 13 residues. CDR1 and CDR2 (germline): MNHEY, SVGEGT. Trimming removed 5 bases from V and 7 bases from J, with 14 bases in between. CDR3 sequence (DNA): TGTGCCAGCAGTGACGGACAGTGGTTTGGCTACACCTTC. It specifies CASSDGQWFGYTF.

V gene TRBV7-2 combines with J gene TRBJ1-5, with a possible D match to TRBD1 (6 bases). CDR3 length: 15 residues. The V gene's germline CDR1 is SGHTA and CDR2 FQGNSA. V was shortened by 3 bases and J by 4 bases, with 13 bases between the two germline ends. The CDR3 DNA reads TGTGCCAGCAGCTTTGGGGGGGCGGGAAATCAGCCCCAGCATTTT. This gives the protein CASSFGGAGNQPQHF.

This clone was observed a handful of times. J is TRBJ1-2 and V is TRBV6-5; D possibly corresponds to TRBD1 (5 bases). Trimming removed 8 bases at V and 5 bases at J, with 18 bases between. Germline V lookup: CDR1 MNHEY, CDR2 SVGAGI. This CDR3 is built from 14 residues. In DNA, the CDR3 is TGTGCCAGCTCCATGGGGGGGGGAGCTTATGGCTACACCTTC. Its protein product is CASSMGGGAYGYTF.

The chain combines TRBV7-2 with TRBJ2-7, with D possibly being TRBD2 (6 bases). The V end lost 5 bases, the J end lost 3 bases, and 14 bases lay between the germline ends. The CDR3 is made up of 14 amino acids. Germline V CDR1 and CDR2: SGHTA, FQGNSA. CDR3 bases: TGTGCCAGCAGCCGGGACGGACTAATCTACGAGCAGTACTTC. Protein sequence: CASSRDGLIYEQYF.

The chain links TRBV19 to TRBJ1-6; 12 bases match TRBD1. Germline V gene data show CDR1 as LNHDA and CDR2 as SQIVND (reference sequence). J was trimmed by 5 bases and V by 3 bases; bases with no gene match: 8. The CDR3 runs to 18 residues. The chain's CDR3 is CASSIYGGQGADNSPLHF. CDR3 nucleotides: TGTGCCAGTAGTATTTATGGGGGACAGGGGGCGGATAATTCACCCCTCCACTTT.

V usage is TRBV7-8 and J usage is TRBJ2-7; 8 bases are a match to TRBD2. In germline, CDR1 is SGHVS, CDR2 FQNEAQ. With 7 bases clipped from V and 3 bases from J, the junction kept 5 bases outside the gene matches. This CDR3 contains 13 residues. The CDR3 loop is CASMRREDYEQYF. CDR3 DNA: TGTGCCAGCATGCGGCGGGAGGACTACGAGCAGTACTTC.

This clone turned up a few times. The genes are TRBV7-6 and TRBJ1-6; D is perhaps TRBD1 (6 bases). Germline V lookup: CDR1 SGHVS, CDR2 FNYEAQ. This CDR3 has 14 amino acids. Trimming left V 4 bases short and J 7 bases short, with 11 bases between. The CDR3 DNA reads as TGTGCCAGCAGCTCTACAGGGATCAATTCACCCCTCCACTTT. It yields the protein CASSSTGINSPLHF.